These T cell receptor beta chains were read from a single sample in a study of persistence of HIV-infected CD4 T cells. The repertoire was sequenced with immunoSEQ multiplex PCR; TCRdb's copy has only in-frame clones and lacks some. The sample lists over 25,000 clones, roughly four fifths occurring once. Antigen specificity for these receptors is unknown. The starting material was CD4+ T cells sorted from PBMCs after roughly 20-hour stimulation, obtained from a patient who received antiretroviral therapy. The source of these receptors is an adult man with HIV who was CMV-seropositive. CDR3s include the opening cysteine and the closing phenylalanine or tryptophan. The order of the fields is clone size, J gene, V gene, D gene, CDR3 DNA, CDR3 protein. D genes are given only for firm matches. Clone size is shown for a subset of rows, as once, few, many or a class of expanded clone.

once | TRBJ2-3 | TRBV7-7 | NA | TGTGCCAGCAGCCCAGGGTTTCAACTCACAGATACGCAGTATTTT | CASSPGFQLTDTQYF
NA | TRBJ2-1 | TRBV7-8 | NA | TGTGCCAGCAGCTTTAGCGGTAGCTCCTACAATGAGCAGTTCTTC | CASSFSGSSYNEQFF
NA | TRBJ1-1 | TRBV6-5 | NA | TGTGCCAGCAGTTACTTAGCCCCCATGAACACTGAAGCTTTCTTT | CASSYLAPMNTEAFF
NA | TRBJ1-5 | TRBV19 | NA | TGTGCCAGTACGGAGCAGCCCCAGCATTTT | CASTEQPQHF
NA | TRBJ2-1 | TRBV30 | NA | TGTGCCTGGAGTGTACAACGGGGGGCGAACGGGAATGAGCAGTTCTTC | CAWSVQRGANGNEQFF
NA | TRBJ1-2 | TRBV9 | NA | TGTGCCAGCAGCCCCTCGGGCTCTAACTATGGCTACACCTTC | CASSPSGSNYGYTF
NA | TRBJ1-1 | TRBV30 | NA | TGTGCCTGGAGTGTACCCGTGACCACTGAAGCTTTCTTT | CAWSVPVTTEAFF
NA | TRBJ1-2 | TRBV7-9 | NA | TGTGCCAGCAGCTTAGCGTCCGCAAACTATGGCTACACCTTC | CASSLASANYGYTF
NA | TRBJ2-7 | TRBV19 | TRBD1 | TGTGCCAGTAGTAAACAGGGGAGTACGGTCTACGAGCAGTACTTC | CASSKQGSTVYEQYF
NA | TRBJ1-2 | TRBV19 | TRBD1 | TGTGCCAGTAGTATGGGACAGAACCCTAACTATGGCTACACCTTC | CASSMGQNPNYGYTF
few | TRBJ1-4 | TRBV3-1/TRBV3-2 | NA | TGTGCCAGCAGCCAAGGGTGGGGAAGTCGACGAAGTTCAACTAATGAAAAACTGTTTTTT | CASSQGWGSRRSSTNEKLFF
few | TRBJ2-2 | TRBV7-2 | NA | TGTGCCAGCAGCTTGGCTAGCAGGAACACCGGGGAGCTGTTTTTT | CASSLASRNTGELFF
NA | TRBJ1-3 | TRBV2 | NA | TGTGCCAGCAGCCTAAGGGAAGGAAACACCATATATTTT | CASSLREGNTIYF
NA | TRBJ1-2 | TRBV4-3 | NA | TGCGCCAGCAGCCCCTTAGCGGGGGAGGGTGGCTACACCTTC | CASSPLAGEGGYTF
once | TRBJ1-5 | TRBV28 | NA | TGTGCCAGCAGTCCCCCGGGGGGGACGGGGCAGCCCCAGCATTTT | CASSPPGGTGQPQHF
once | TRBJ2-6 | TRBV30 | NA | TGTGCCTGGAGTGTGAGATTCGGGGCCAACGTCCTGACTTTC | CAWSVRFGANVLTF
NA | TRBJ2-1 | TRBV7-6 | NA | TGTGCCAGCAGCTTCGGGTCTACCTACAATGAGCAGTTCTTC | CASSFGSTYNEQFF
NA | TRBJ2-3 | TRBV5-1 | TRBD1 | TGCGCCAGCGACACAGGGGGCTACGCAGATACGCAGTATTTT | CASDTGGYADTQYF
NA | TRBJ2-3 | TRBV4-3 | NA | TGCGCCAGCAGCCAAGCAGGGGGGGCCCCCGCGGATACGCAGTATTTT | CASSQAGGAPADTQYF
once | TRBJ2-5 | TRBV27 | TRBD2 | TGTGCCAGCAGTCCTCCCGAGCGACTAGCGGGGCTACAAGAGACCCAGTACTTC | CASSPPERLAGLQETQYF
few | TRBJ1-3 | TRBV6-5 | TRBD1 | TGTGCCAGCAGTTACGCCAGGGGGAAAGGAAACACCATATATTTT | CASSYARGKGNTIYF
NA | TRBJ2-3 | TRBV6-2/TRBV6-3 | NA | TGTGCCAGCAGTGAGCCCAGACACGGGGCCACAGATACGCAGTATTTT | CASSEPRHGATDTQYF
NA | TRBJ1-5 | TRBV5-6 | NA | TGTGCCAGCAGCTGGGGGGCAGGGGATAATCAGCCCCAGCATTTT | CASSWGAGDNQPQHF
NA | TRBJ2-1 | TRBV30 | TRBD1 | TGTGCCTGGTACAGGGGATGGGAGCAGTTCTTC | CAWYRGWEQFF
NA | TRBJ1-1 | TRBV19 | TRBD1 | TGTGCCAGTACCCCGACAGGGGGCAGAAGTGAAGCTTTCTTT | CASTPTGGRSEAFF
few | TRBJ2-2 | TRBV5-6 | NA | TGTGCCAGCAACCCGTCTGGGTACGGGGAGCTGTTTTTT | CASNPSGYGELFF
NA | TRBJ1-2 | TRBV18 | TRBD1 | TGTGCCAGCTCTCCTAACCGGGACAGGGGAGATGGCTACACCTTC | CASSPNRDRGDGYTF
NA | TRBJ2-1 | TRBV5-5 | NA | TGTGCCAGCAGCTCAGGGGAGTGGAATGAGCAGTTCTTC | CASSSGEWNEQFF
NA | TRBJ2-3 | TRBV5-6 | NA | TGTGCCAGCCTGGGCCAAGGGACAGATACGCAGTATTTT | CASLGQGTDTQYF
few | TRBJ2-7 | TRBV27 | TRBD2 | TGTGCCAGCAGTTTAAGGCGGGGGGGCAAAGGGTACGAGCAGTACTTC | CASSLRRGGKGYEQYF
NA | TRBJ1-2 | TRBV18 | NA | TGTGCCAGCTCACCGAACCGAGGGGGGAGGGGGAGCTACACCTTC | CASSPNRGGRGSYTF
NA | TRBJ2-1 | TRBV18 | NA | TGTGCCAGCTCACCGACTCTTGGGGGCCACTCCTACAATGAGCAGTTCTTC | CASSPTLGGHSYNEQFF
NA | TRBJ1-2 | TRBV6-1 | NA | TGTGCCAGCAGTGAAGGAGCAGGACTCTATGGCTACACCTTC | CASSEGAGLYGYTF
NA | TRBJ2-3 | TRBV4-2 | TRBD2 | TGTGCCAGCAGCTCCCTAGCGGGGGCCGGCACAGATACGCAGTATTTT | CASSSLAGAGTDTQYF
NA | TRBJ2-3 | TRBV12-5 | NA | TGTGCTAGTGGTTTGGACGGGAGTACAGATACGCAGTATTTT | CASGLDGSTDTQYF
NA | TRBJ2-1 | TRBV7-2 | NA | TGTGCCAGCAGCCCACAGACAGGCCTCCTTTACAATGAGCAGTTCTTC | CASSPQTGLLYNEQFF
NA | TRBJ1-4 | TRBV7-9 | NA | TGTGCCAGCAGCTTAGACACAACTAATGAAAAACTGTTTTTT | CASSLDTTNEKLFF